These 25 T cell receptor beta chains share one sample of origin, sequenced in a study of circulating tumor DNA in untreated peripheral T-cell lymphoma. Assay used: immunoSEQ multiplex PCR; TCRdb lists only in-frame clones, some missing. The data contain 2,000 to 2,500 clones, roughly four fifths of them seen just once; the ten biggest clones take up under 35%. Input material: tumor tissue. The source of these receptors is a human donor with peripheral T-cell lymphoma.

The chain carries TRBV11-3 and TRBJ2-5; D is possibly TRBD1 (5 bases). V lost 5 bases and J 1 base, leaving 17 bases between the germline ends. The CDR3 sequence is 16 residues long. The germline V gene has CDR1 SGHNT and CDR2 YENEEA. The CDR3 DNA follows: TGTGCCAGCAGCCAGGGTCTTAGTAGATCCCAAGAGACCCAGTACTTC. It codes for CASSQGLSRSQETQYF.

The gene calls are TRBV9 and TRBJ1-1; TRBD1 might be the D (6 bases). The CDR3 sequence is 14 residues long. Germline V gene data show CDR1 as SGDLS and CDR2 as YYNGEE. Trimming cost V 5 bases and J 12 bases, with 23 bases left between them. In DNA, the CDR3 is TGTGCCAGCAGTGAGGCGGGGACACCCCGGGGGACTTTCTTT. Encoded protein: CASSEAGTPRGTFF.

This chain links TRBV18 with TRBJ2-5; 8 nucleotides match TRBD1. Trimming took 2 bases from V and 5 from J; bases not matched to a gene: 4. This CDR3 spans 14 amino acids. Germline V lookup: CDR1 KGHSH, CDR2 LQKENI. The CDR3 DNA follows: TGTGCCAGCTCACCAAGACAGGGGCCGGAGACCCAGTACTTC. Its translation is CASSPRQGPETQYF. Drawing the rest from reference TRBV18 and TRBJ2-5, the complete variable domain is NAGVMQNPRHLVRRRGQEARLRCSPMKGHSHVYWYRQLPEEGLKFMVYLQKENIIDESGMPKERFSAEFPKEGPSILRIQQVVRGDSAAYFCASSPRQGPETQYFGPGTRLLVL.

This chain links TRBV29-1 with TRBJ1-2; D call uncertain. Germline V gives CDR1 SQVTM, CDR2 ANQGSEA. V lost 3 bases and J lost 8, with 22 bases in between. This CDR3 is built from 15 residues. The chain's CDR3 is CSVEETGSNLRGYTF. The CDR3 coding sequence is TGCAGCGTTGAGGAAACCGGGTCCAACCTTCGGGGCTACACCTTC.

The chain uses TRBV6-8 and TRBJ2-7, with D perhaps matching TRBD2 (7 bases). V was pared by 8 bases and J by 2 bases, with 22 bases between. Germline CDR1 is MNHGY and CDR2 is SAAAGT. CDR3 length: 16 amino acids. The CDR3 coding sequence is TGTGCCAGCTCCCATAAAAAACCGGGGGGCACCTACGAGCAGTACTTC. Amino acid sequence: CASSHKKPGGTYEQYF.

This chain joins TRBV19 and TRBJ2-4; a possible D gene is TRBD1 (6 bases). V lost 5 bases, J lost 7 bases, and 15 bases lay in between. The CDR3 sequence is 14 residues long. Per germline, CDR1 LNHDA and CDR2 SQIVND (reference sequence). The CDR3 loop reads CASSGGHAGNIQYF. The CDR3 DNA reads TGTGCCAGTAGTGGGGGACACGCCGGGAACATTCAGTACTTC.

The J gene is TRBJ1-4, the V gene TRBV10-2; 9 bases align to TRBD1. V lost 5 bases to trimming and J lost 10 bases; unmatched junction nucleotides: 5. This CDR3 region has 13 residues. The germline V gene has CDR1 WSHSY and CDR2 SAAADI. CDR3 nucleotide sequence: TGCGCCAGCAGTTCACAGGGGGCCGGAAAACTGTTTTTT. Translated: CASSSQGAGKLFF.

The rearrangement links TRBV11-3 to TRBJ2-2; 12 bases match TRBD2. Germline CDR1 is SGHNT and CDR2 is YENEEA. This CDR3 is 15 amino acids long. After removal of 5 bases from V and 6 bases from J, the junction contained 4 bases not matched to a gene. The chain's CDR3 is CASSAPSGRAGELFF. In DNA form, the CDR3 reads TGTGCCAGCAGCGCACCTAGCGGGAGGGCCGGGGAGCTGTTTTTT. Full variable domain (outside the CDR3, taken from reference TRBV11-3 and TRBJ2-2): EAGVVQSPRYKIIEKKQPVAFWCNPISGHNTLYWYLQNLGQGPELLIRYENEEAVDDSQLPKDRFSAERLKGVDSTLKIQPAELGDSAVYLCASSAPSGRAGELFFGEGSRLTVL.

This clone occurred once. The V and J genes are TRBV28 and TRBJ1-4; D not resolved. The CDR3 loop spans 12 amino acids. V was cut by 7 bases and J by 0 bases, with 3 bases left in between. CDR1 is MDHEN and CDR2 is SYDVKM in the germline V gene. The CDR3 DNA sequence: TGTGCCAGCACCTCAACTAATGAAAAACTGTTTTTT. Translation gives CASTSTNEKLFF.

The rearrangement joins TRBV7-6 to TRBJ1-5; the match to TRBD1 covers 7 bases. CDR3 length equals 14 residues. CDR1 and CDR2 from the germline V gene are SGHVS and FNYEAQ. The ends lost 4 bases at V and 5 bases at J; junction bases unmatched: 5. The CDR3 loop reads CASSSQGVDQPQHF. The DNA for the CDR3 is TGTGCCAGCAGCTCTCAGGGGGTGGATCAGCCCCAGCATTTT.

In this sample, this clone turned up once. The V gene is TRBV11-3, the J gene TRBJ2-7; 9 nucleotides align to TRBD1. The length of the CDR3 is 16 residues. The V and J ends lost 1 base and 7 bases, in that order; junction bases with no gene match: 11. Germline V gene sequence: CDR1 SGHNT, CDR2 YENEEA. As DNA, the CDR3 is TGTGCCAGCAGCTTAGTGGGGGGACAGGGAGGTAGTGAGCAGTACTTC. Translation gives CASSLVGGQGGSEQYF.

The J gene is TRBJ1-4, the V gene TRBV5-1; D might be TRBD1 (6 bases). Between the trimmed V and J ends, which lost 5 bases and 6 bases, there was a span of 14 bases. Germline-derived CDR1 and CDR2 are SGHRS and YFSETQ. The CDR3 is 14 amino acids. The CDR3: CASSPAGGYEKLFF. CDR3 coding DNA: TGCGCCAGCAGTCCAGCTGGGGGCTATGAAAAACTGTTTTTT.

Here the CDR3 DNA reads TGTGCCAGCAGTGAAGTGCACGGGACAGGGCATGAAAAACTGTTTTTT. Translation: CASSEVHGTGHEKLFF. The rearrangement joins TRBV6-1 to TRBJ1-4; TRBD1 aligns across 9 bases. Trimming removed 1 base from V and 6 bases from J; junction bases left unmatched: 6. The germline V gene has CDR1 MNHNS and CDR2 SASEGT. The CDR3 has 16 amino acids.

The rearrangement uses TRBV11-3 and TRBJ2-5, with 8 bases identical to TRBD2. Losses at the gene ends were 0 bases for V and 4 bases for J; bases not matched to a gene: 4. This CDR3 has 15 amino acids. Per germline, CDR1 SGHNT and CDR2 YENEEA. The CDR3 sequence: CASSLEASGRETQYF. The CDR3 nucleotides are TGTGCCAGCAGCTTAGAAGCGAGCGGGAGAGAGACCCAGTACTTC.

This clone was seen more than once but under ten times. V is TRBV19 and J is TRBJ2-1; D may be TRBD1 (6 bases). The germline gives CDR1 LNHDA, CDR2 SQIVND (reference sequence). V dropped 5 bases and J dropped 8 bases, with 13 bases sitting between them. This CDR3 is built from 13 residues. The CDR3: CASSVQGLDEQFF. CDR3 DNA sequence: TGTGCCAGTAGTGTCCAGGGGTTGGATGAGCAGTTCTTC.

The CDR3 is CASSRQGRQGYEQYF. Written as DNA, the CDR3 is TGTGCCAGCAGTAGACAGGGACGCCAAGGGTACGAGCAGTACTTC. This chain joins TRBV7-4 and TRBJ2-7, with TRBD1 identical over 7 bases. This CDR3 is built from 15 residues. V shed 6 bases and J 4 bases; nucleotides not matched to a gene: 12. Germline CDR1 reads SGHVT; CDR2 reads SQSDAQ.

The chain joins TRBV19 to TRBJ2-2, with no clear D. CDR3 length: 14 residues. Germline V gives CDR1 LNHDA, CDR2 SQIVND (reference sequence). The ends were cut back, 1 base at V and 2 bases at J, with 5 bases in the middle. The CDR3 spells CASSIGVNTGELFF. The CDR3 DNA reads as TGTGCCAGTAGTATAGGGGTTAACACCGGGGAGCTGTTTTTT.

The chain recombines TRBV19 with TRBJ2-2, with 9 bases fitting TRBD2. The CDR3 is 15 amino acids. In germline, CDR1 is LNHDA, CDR2 SQIVND (reference sequence). Trimming cost V 3 bases and J 4 bases; bases outside gene matches: 3. The CDR3 region has the DNA TGTGCCAGTAGTATTATAGCGGGGGCCACCGGGGAGCTGTTTTTT. Translating it yields CASSIIAGATGELFF.

This chain joins TRBV6-8 and TRBJ1-2; possible D gene TRBD1, 5 bases. The ends were cut back, 0 bases at V and 3 bases at J, with 14 bases in the middle. The CDR3 is 16 residues long. The germline CDR1 and CDR2 sequences are MNHGY and SAAAGT. The CDR3 DNA reads as TGTGCCAGCAGTTACTCGAGGCGACAGTATCACTATGGCTACACCTTC. This translates into CASSYSRRQYHYGYTF.

In regard to this clone: A read error may produce the germline difference seen at one junction end. This chain joins TRBV11-3 and TRBJ2-1; D gene unclear. Germline assignment: CDR1 SGHNT and CDR2 YENEEA. This CDR3 contains 15 residues. The CDR3 nucleotides read TGTGCTAGCAGCTTACATATCGGACGCCTCGATGAGCAGTTCTTC. Translated: CASSLHIGRLDEQFF.

This rearrangement joins TRBV14 to TRBJ1-3, with a weak D call TRBD1 (5 bases). The CDR3 has 15 amino acids. Germline CDR1 is SGHDN and CDR2 is FVKESK. The V end was cut by 1 base, the J end by 4 bases, with 11 bases between. The CDR3 reads CASSQARGYGNTIYF. CDR3 coding DNA: TGTGCCAGCAGCCAAGCCCGGGGCTACGGAAACACCATATATTTT.

There are a few counts of this clone. V gene TRBV12-2 combines with J gene TRBJ2-1; whether TRBD2, the table's D call, matches the DNA was not checked. TRBV12-2 is assigned pseudogene status. The CDR3 runs to 15 residues. The CDR3 nucleotides read TGTGCCAGTCAGGGCTGGGCGGGAGCAGATAATGAGCAGTTCTTC. Translated: CASQGWAGADNEQFF.

The chain has TRBV19 and TRBJ2-2; TRBD1 might be the D (6 bases). The CDR3 spans 15 residues. Looked up from germline, CDR1 is LNHDA and CDR2 is SQIVND (reference sequence). V was clipped by 7 bases and J by 2 bases, with 14 bases between them. The CDR3 DNA follows: TGTGCCAGTATTCAACGGGACATTAACACCGGGGAGCTGTTTTTT. It specifies CASIQRDINTGELFF.

This sequence joins TRBV28 and TRBJ2-5; D tentatively fits TRBD1 or TRBD2 (5 bases each). CDR3 length: 18 amino acids. V was cut by 2 bases and J by 5 bases, with 24 bases left in between. The germline CDR1 and CDR2 sequences are MDHEN and SYDVKM. CDR3 bases: TGTGCCAGCAGTTTACAAACCTCAGGTTGGGGGAGAGGCGAGACCCAGTACTTC. Encoded protein: CASSLQTSGWGRGETQYF. Full variable domain (remainder filled in from reference TRBV28 and TRBJ2-5): DVKVTQSSRYLVKRTGEKVFLECVQDMDHENMFWYRQDPGLGLRLIYFSYDVKMKEKGDIPEGYSVSREKKERFSLILESASTNQTSMYLCASSLQTSGWGRGETQYFGPGTRLLVL.

The chain carries TRBV30 and TRBJ1-3, with unresolved D. This CDR3 is built from 12 residues. Germline CDR1 reads GTSNPN; CDR2 reads SVGIG (reference sequence). V lost 2 bases, J lost 9 bases, and 11 bases lay in between. Here the CDR3 DNA reads TGTGCCTGGAGTATCCACCGGCCCACCATATATTTT. This translates into CAWSIHRPTIYF.